This T cell receptor (beta chain) was sequenced during a study of monozygotic twins with inflammatory bowel disease. Overall study findings and caveats: On the inverse Simpson index, IBD patients scored lower for TCRbeta diversity than healthy co-twins.

TCRdb re-called the 5' RACE reads; every CDR3 protein appears as one record, without DNA. This listing includes 400,000 or so distinct CDR3 sequences. In the case of this clonotype: Its antigen is not known.

This receptor was identified in a human donor with ulcerative colitis or Crohn's disease, or a healthy co-twin of an affected twin (not recorded which). The sequenced material came from blood.

The CDR3 sequence: CASSSLGTVTGELFF. The chain links TRBV12-3 or TRBV12-4 to TRBJ2-2; TCRdb lists TRBD1, though no DNA is available to test this call. CDR3 size: 15 residues.